Following are 9 T cell receptor beta chains from one sample sequenced in a study of blood T cell repertoires in COVID-19. Profiling relied on immunoSEQ multiplex PCR, and the TCRdb table lists in-frame clones only, not all of them. The data contain roughly 100,000 clones, 84% of them singletons. Specimen: peripheral blood. The source of these receptors is a human donor in a cohort sampled during active or convalescent COVID-19.

This chain connects TRBV2 to TRBJ2-7; tentative D call: TRBD1 (5 bases). This CDR3 spans 15 amino acids. Trimming took off 3 bases at V and 2 bases at J, with 14 bases between the two ends. Germline lookup yields CDR1 SNHLY and CDR2 FYNNEI. CDR3 loop: CASSDGKGLPYEQYF. CDR3 nucleotides: TGTGCCAGCAGTGATGGGAAGGGGCTTCCCTACGAGCAGTACTTC.

This rearrangement joins TRBV5-6 to TRBJ1-1; no firm D call. This CDR3 comprises 13 residues. Germline V gene sequence: CDR1 SGHDT, CDR2 YYEEEE. V was clipped by 0 bases and J by 4 bases, with 7 bases between them. In DNA, the CDR3 is TGTGCCAGCAGCTTGGTGGCGGTCACTGAAGCTTTCTTT. It specifies CASSLVAVTEAFF.

This clone is judged large. J is TRBJ2-3 and V is TRBV5-4; TRBD2 aligns across 7 bases. The CDR3 consists of 16 residues. The germline V gene encodes CDR1 SGHNT and CDR2 YYREEE (reference sequence). The V segment lost 4 bases and the J segment 2 bases; nucleotides outside the gene matches: 10. The DNA for the CDR3 is TGTGCCAGCAGCACAGAAGCGGGAATTGTCACAGATACGCAGTATTTT. It yields the protein CASSTEAGIVTDTQYF. Together with reference TRBV5-4 and TRBJ2-3, the CDR3 gives the full variable domain: ETGVTQSPTHLIKTRGQQVTLRCSSQSGHNTVSWYQQALGQGPQFIFQYYREEENGRGNFPPRFSGLQFPNYSSELNVNALELDDSALYLCASSTEAGIVTDTQYFGPGTRLTVL.

The chain carries TRBV13 and TRBJ1-1; tentative D call: TRBD1 (6 bases). V lost 11 bases and J 4 bases, leaving 14 bases between the germline ends. The length of the CDR3 is 12 residues. The germline CDR1 and CDR2 sequences are PRHDT and FYEKMQ (reference sequence). This chain's CDR3 is CAARDTGTEAFF. CDR3 sequence (DNA): TGTGCCGCACGGGACACCGGCACTGAAGCTTTCTTT.

This CDR3 is CASSPQTTQQYF. The DNA of the CDR3 is TGTGCCAGCAGTCCCCAAACTACGCAGCAGTACTTC. V and J are TRBV12-3 or TRBV12-4 and TRBJ2-7, with D unresolved. This CDR3 region has 12 residues. V was cut by 5 bases and J by 8 bases, with 13 bases left in between.

The chain has TRBV27 and TRBJ1-5, with D perhaps matching TRBD1 (6 bases). The germline CDR1 and CDR2 sequences are MNHEY and SMNVEV (reference sequence). V was clipped by 5 bases and J by 6 bases, with 14 bases between them. There are 14 residues in the CDR3. The CDR3 nucleotides read TGTGCCAGCAGTCGGGACAAGTGGAGTCAGCCCCAGCATTTT. Translation: CASSRDKWSQPQHF.

The chain employs TRBV29-1 and TRBJ1-1, with D possibly being TRBD1 (5 bases). Germline values: CDR1 SQVTM, CDR2 ANQGSEA. CDR3 length: 15 amino acids. Trimming removed 4 bases at V and 1 base at J, with 16 bases between. For the CDR3, the DNA is TGCAGCGTTGGCCCCTCTCCAGGGTGGAACACTGAAGCTTTCTTT. It specifies CSVGPSPGWNTEAFF.

The chain recombines TRBV3-1 (or the pseudogene TRBV3-2) with TRBJ1-1; no reliable D call. CDR3 length: 14 residues. Germline V gives CDR1 LGHDT, CDR2 YNNKEL (reference sequence). Trimming took off 7 bases at V and 6 bases at J, with 18 bases between the two ends. The CDR3 region has the DNA TGTGCCAGCACCCATTCTACCGAGGCCGCTGAAGCTTTCTTT. This translates into CASTHSTEAAEAFF.

J is TRBJ1-3 and V is TRBV7-2, with TRBD1 matching 7 bases. The CDR3 extends over 14 amino acids. V lost 5 bases and J lost 3; bases outside the gene matches: 4. The germline gives CDR1 SGHTA, CDR2 FQGNSA. The CDR3 is CASSPDRVGNTIYF. DNA for the CDR3: TGTGCCAGCAGCCCCGACAGGGTTGGAAACACCATATATTTT.